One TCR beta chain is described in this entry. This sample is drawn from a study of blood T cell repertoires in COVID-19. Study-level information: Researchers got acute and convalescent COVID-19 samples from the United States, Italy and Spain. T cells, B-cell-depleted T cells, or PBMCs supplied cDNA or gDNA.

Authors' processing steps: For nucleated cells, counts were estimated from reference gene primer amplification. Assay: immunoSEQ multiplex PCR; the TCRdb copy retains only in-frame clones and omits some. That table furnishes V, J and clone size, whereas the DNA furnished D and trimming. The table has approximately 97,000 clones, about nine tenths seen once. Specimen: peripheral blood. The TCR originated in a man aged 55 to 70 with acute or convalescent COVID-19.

CDR3 region: CASKIRPLYGKLFF. CDR3 nucleotide sequence: TGTGCCAGCAAAATCAGGCCTCTTTACGGAAAACTGTTTTTT. This sequence joins TRBV6-5 and TRBJ1-4; D is ambiguous. Germline values: CDR1 MNHEY, CDR2 SVGAGI. V was trimmed by 7 bases and J by 10 bases, leaving 19 bases between them. The CDR3 consists of 14 residues.